The rows below give T cell receptor beta chains drawn from one sample of a study of graft-versus-host responses after intestinal transplantation. Clones were sequenced by immunoSEQ multiplex PCR, and TCRdb holds only the in-frame ones, with some missing. The repertoire holds 73,000 or so clones, with around 90% as singletons. These receptors' targets are unknown. Sequencing used unstimulated CD8+ T cells sorted from spleen or lymph node cells, obtained before transplant. The receptors come from a human donor who was the organ donor for an intestinal transplant. Both conserved end residues are part of each CDR3. Fields, in order: V gene, D gene, J gene, clone size, CDR3 DNA, CDR3 protein. D genes are given only for firm matches. Size values are once, few and many counts, or a class for expanded clones, and some rows have none.

V gene: TRBV9
D gene: NA
J gene: TRBJ2-1
clone size: NA
CDR3 DNA: TGTGCCAGCAGCGTAGGGCTAGTAGGTGAGCAGTTCTTC
CDR3 protein: CASSVGLVGEQFF

V gene: TRBV27
D gene: NA
J gene: TRBJ2-1
clone size: few
CDR3 DNA: TGTGCCAGCACCAATCTAGGGTTCAACAGGGACAATGAGCAGTTCTTC
CDR3 protein: CASTNLGFNRDNEQFF

V gene: TRBV27
D gene: NA
J gene: TRBJ2-4
clone size: NA
CDR3 DNA: TGTGCCAGCAGTTCCGGGTGGGCCAAAAACATTCAGTACTTC
CDR3 protein: CASSSGWAKNIQYF

V gene: TRBV7-9
D gene: NA
J gene: TRBJ2-2
clone size: NA
CDR3 DNA: TGTGCCAGCAGCTCTCCCGACAGGTCCACCCGGGAGCTGTTTTTT
CDR3 protein: CASSSPDRSTRELFF

V gene: TRBV25-1
D gene: TRBD1
J gene: TRBJ1-6
clone size: NA
CDR3 DNA: TGTGCCAGCAGGGCAGGGGGCTCCTATAATTCACCCCTCCACTTT
CDR3 protein: CASRAGGSYNSPLHF

V gene: TRBV4-2
D gene: NA
J gene: TRBJ1-3
clone size: NA
CDR3 DNA: TGTGCCAGCAGCCAAGTAGCCGGTACTGGAAACACCATATATTTT
CDR3 protein: CASSQVAGTGNTIYF

V gene: TRBV10-2
D gene: TRBD1
J gene: TRBJ1-2
clone size: NA
CDR3 DNA: TGCGCCAGCAGTGAGACGCCGCAGGGGGCAGAAGGCTACACCTTC
CDR3 protein: CASSETPQGAEGYTF

V gene: TRBV28
D gene: NA
J gene: TRBJ1-1
clone size: NA
CDR3 DNA: TGTGCCAGCAGAGTACAGGGTACCCCCATGAACACTGAAGCTTTCTTT
CDR3 protein: CASRVQGTPMNTEAFF

V gene: TRBV5-6
D gene: NA
J gene: TRBJ1-2
clone size: NA
CDR3 DNA: TGTGCCAGCAGCTTGGAGTCTAGTGGCTACACCTTC
CDR3 protein: CASSLESSGYTF

V gene: TRBV29-1
D gene: NA
J gene: TRBJ2-5
clone size: NA
CDR3 DNA: TGCAGCGTTGAAGATGGTCAAGCTCCCCAAGAGACCCAGTACTTC
CDR3 protein: CSVEDGQAPQETQYF

V gene: TRBV7-9
D gene: TRBD1
J gene: TRBJ1-1
clone size: NA
CDR3 DNA: TGTGCCAGCAGCCTCCCGACAGGGTCGAACACTGAAGCTTTCTTT
CDR3 protein: CASSLPTGSNTEAFF

V gene: TRBV6-5
D gene: NA
J gene: TRBJ2-3
clone size: NA
CDR3 DNA: TGTGCCAGCAGCCGGGACTCCGATGGCACAGATACGCAGTATTTT
CDR3 protein: CASSRDSDGTDTQYF

V gene: TRBV11-3
D gene: NA
J gene: TRBJ2-2
clone size: NA
CDR3 DNA: TGTGCCAGCAGCTTACTCGCCAGGGCGAACACCGGGGAGCTGTTTTTT
CDR3 protein: CASSLLARANTGELFF

V gene: TRBV7-9
D gene: NA
J gene: TRBJ2-5
clone size: NA
CDR3 DNA: TGTGCCAGCGGGCAGGGATTCCACGAGACCCAGTACTTC
CDR3 protein: CASGQGFHETQYF

V gene: TRBV11-3
D gene: NA
J gene: TRBJ1-3
clone size: NA
CDR3 DNA: TGTGCCAGCAGCTTAGCAGGTGATGGAAACACCATATATTTT
CDR3 protein: CASSLAGDGNTIYF

V gene: TRBV18
D gene: TRBD1
J gene: TRBJ1-2
clone size: NA
CDR3 DNA: TGTGCCAGCTCACCACAGGAGGGACAGGAAAATAACTATGGCTACACCTTC
CDR3 protein: CASSPQEGQENNYGYTF

V gene: TRBV28
D gene: NA
J gene: TRBJ1-5
clone size: NA
CDR3 DNA: TGTGCCAGCAGTTTATTGGGCCCCAATCGACCCCAGCATTTT
CDR3 protein: CASSLLGPNRPQHF

V gene: TRBV5-6
D gene: TRBD1
J gene: TRBJ1-2
clone size: NA
CDR3 DNA: TGTGCCAGCAGCTGGGACAGAGCTAACTATGGCTACACCTTC
CDR3 protein: CASSWDRANYGYTF

V gene: TRBV29-1
D gene: NA
J gene: TRBJ1-2
clone size: NA
CDR3 DNA: TGCAGCGTTATCACAGGCTATGGCTACACCTTC
CDR3 protein: CSVITGYGYTF

V gene: TRBV28
D gene: TRBD1
J gene: TRBJ1-5
clone size: NA
CDR3 DNA: TGTGCCACCGACGGACAGGGGGCCCTTCGGCAGCCCCAGCATTTT
CDR3 protein: CATDGQGALRQPQHF

V gene: TRBV7-9
D gene: TRBD1
J gene: TRBJ1-5
clone size: NA
CDR3 DNA: TGTGCCAGCAGCTTATCCTTCTCCGGGACAGGGGGCAATCAGCCCCAGCATTTT
CDR3 protein: CASSLSFSGTGGNQPQHF

V gene: TRBV2
D gene: TRBD1
J gene: TRBJ2-3
clone size: NA
CDR3 DNA: TGTGCCAGCAGCCCGGGACAGGGCACAGATACGCAGTATTTT
CDR3 protein: CASSPGQGTDTQYF

V gene: TRBV27
D gene: TRBD1
J gene: TRBJ1-5
clone size: NA
CDR3 DNA: TGTGCCAGCACCATAACAGGGGGCGGGAATCAGCCCCAGCATTTT
CDR3 protein: CASTITGGGNQPQHF

V gene: TRBV4-1
D gene: NA
J gene: TRBJ1-1
clone size: NA
CDR3 DNA: TGCGCCAGCAGCCACGAGACGGGTTCAGACACTGAAGCTTTCTTT
CDR3 protein: CASSHETGSDTEAFF

V gene: TRBV6-6
D gene: NA
J gene: TRBJ1-2
clone size: NA
CDR3 DNA: TGTGCCAGCGTTGGAAAAGGGGACATCTCCTACACCTTC
CDR3 protein: CASVGKGDISYTF

V gene: TRBV27
D gene: TRBD1
J gene: TRBJ1-5
clone size: NA
CDR3 DNA: TGTGCCAGCAGTACCTCGACAGGGGATAGTGGCAATCAGCCCCAGCATTTT
CDR3 protein: CASSTSTGDSGNQPQHF

V gene: TRBV28
D gene: TRBD1
J gene: TRBJ1-6
clone size: NA
CDR3 DNA: TGTGCCAGCAGAAAGACAGGGGGCTCCTATAATTCACCCCTCCACTTT
CDR3 protein: CASRKTGGSYNSPLHF

V gene: TRBV18
D gene: TRBD1
J gene: TRBJ1-4
clone size: NA
CDR3 DNA: TGTGCCAGCTCACCAAGGACAGGGAGACTGTTTTTT
CDR3 protein: CASSPRTGRLFF

V gene: TRBV2
D gene: TRBD1
J gene: TRBJ1-6
clone size: NA
CDR3 DNA: TGTGCCAGCAGCCGAACCGACACAGGACAGGCCTCACCCCTCCACTTT
CDR3 protein: CASSRTDTGQASPLHF

V gene: TRBV5-1
D gene: NA
J gene: TRBJ2-2
clone size: NA
CDR3 DNA: TGCGCCAGCAGCTTGGCCGACACCGAAGTGCGGGAGCTGTTTTTT
CDR3 protein: CASSLADTEVRELFF

V gene: TRBV6-6
D gene: NA
J gene: TRBJ2-1
clone size: NA
CDR3 DNA: TGTGCCAGCAGTTACGGGGCAGTCGATGAGCAGTTCTTC
CDR3 protein: CASSYGAVDEQFF

V gene: TRBV7-2
D gene: NA
J gene: TRBJ1-2
clone size: NA
CDR3 DNA: TGTGCCAGCACCCAACGGACAAGCGCTACCTATGGCTACACCTTC
CDR3 protein: CASTQRTSATYGYTF